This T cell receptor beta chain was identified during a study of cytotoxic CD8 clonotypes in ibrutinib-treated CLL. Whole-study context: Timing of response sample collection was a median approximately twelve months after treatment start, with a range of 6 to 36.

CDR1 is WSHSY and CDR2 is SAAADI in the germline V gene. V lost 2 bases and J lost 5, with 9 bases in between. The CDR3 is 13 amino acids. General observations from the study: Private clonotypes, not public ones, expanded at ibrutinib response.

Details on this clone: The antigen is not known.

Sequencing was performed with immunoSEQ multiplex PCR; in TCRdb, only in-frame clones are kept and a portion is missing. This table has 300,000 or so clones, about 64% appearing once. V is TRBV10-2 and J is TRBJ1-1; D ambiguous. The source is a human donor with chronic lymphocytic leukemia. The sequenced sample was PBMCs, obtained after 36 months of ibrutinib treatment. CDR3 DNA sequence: TGCGCCAGCAGTGAGGATGGGTGGACTGAAGCTTTCTTT. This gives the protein CASSEDGWTEAFF.